This T cell receptor beta chain was identified during a study of control samples from healthy donors and cancer patients. This clone has just one count. Generated by immunoSEQ multiplex PCR, the TCRdb table keeps only in-frame clones and is missing some. The table lists about 190,000 clones, 90% to 95% of them singletons. The source material was blood. The source is a man younger than 40 in good health.

In DNA, the CDR3 is TGCGCCAGCAGCCAAGATCGGGTGACTAGCGATCCCCCAGACTACAATGAGCAGTTCTTC. Translated, it gives CASSQDRVTSDPPDYNEQFF. This sequence joins TRBV4-1 and TRBJ2-1; 8 bases map to TRBD2. There are 20 residues in the CDR3. Trimming took 0 bases from V and 3 from J; bases not matched to a gene: 16. Germline V gives CDR1 MGHRA, CDR2 YSYEKL.